A selection of T cell receptor beta chains follows, all from one sample in a study of vaccination effects on CD4 cells after COVID-19. Measured with immunoSEQ multiplex PCR; TCRdb has only the in-frame clones, and not every one. The sample carries around 32,000 clones, approximately 76% recorded once. Antigens of these TCRs are unknown. The material sequenced was CD4+ T cells from PBMCs cultured with HCoV-229E spike peptides, taken after COVID-19 vaccination. These receptors were collected from a human donor who received a COVID-19 vaccine. Both conserved end residues are part of each CDR3. A D gene is named only where the DNA matches it firmly. Size values are once, few and many counts, or a class for expanded clones, and some rows have none.

V,size,D,J,DNA,CDR3
TRBV10-1,.,TRBD1,TRBJ1-2,TGCGCCAGCTCAAGGACAGGGCTAGACTATGGCTACACCTTC,CASSRTGLDYGYTF
TRBV3-1/TRBV3-2,.,TRBD2,TRBJ2-7,TGTGCCAGCAGCCAAAGCACTAGCGGGGGAGCGGTGCAGTACTTC,CASSQSTSGGAVQYF
TRBV29-1,once,.,TRBJ1-1,TGCAGCGTTGGTGGGGGGCTGTGGGCGAGAATAGGGAACACTGAAGCTTTCTTT,CSVGGGLWARIGNTEAFF
TRBV3-1/TRBV3-2,few,.,TRBJ1-3,TGTGCCAGCAGCCGCGCTGGGACATCTGGAAACACCATATATTTT,CASSRAGTSGNTIYF
TRBV12-3/TRBV12-4,.,.,TRBJ1-1,TGTGCCAGCAGTTTAAGGGAATTGGGAGCTTTCTTT,CASSLRELGAFF
TRBV5-6,.,.,TRBJ1-2,TGTGCCAGCAGGTCGTCCGCTGGCTACACCTTC,CASRSSAGYTF
TRBV27,few,.,TRBJ1-5,TGTGCCAGCAGTGACGGGGAGGGACAGCCCCAGCATTTT,CASSDGEGQPQHF
TRBV7-6,.,.,TRBJ2-2,TGTGCCAGCAGCTCCCGACCGTCGGGGGCTGGGGAGCTGTTTTTT,CASSSRPSGAGELFF
TRBV5-1,.,.,TRBJ2-3,TGCGCCAGCATGGCGGGAAGTGGCGCAGATACGCAGTATTTT,CASMAGSGADTQYF
TRBV10-3,.,.,TRBJ1-2,TGTGCCATCAGGCGGGGAGGGGGTGATGATGGCTACACCTTC,CAIRRGGGDDGYTF
TRBV27,few,.,TRBJ1-5,TGTGCCAGCAGTTCCTTGAATCAGCCCCAGCATTTT,CASSSLNQPQHF
TRBV5-8,.,TRBD2,TRBJ2-5,TGTGCCAGCAGCTTGGCCGGGACTAGCGGGCAAGAGACCCAGTACTTC,CASSLAGTSGQETQYF
TRBV19,.,TRBD1,TRBJ1-2,TGTGCCAGTACTGCGGGACAGCTGACGGCTGGCTACACCTTC,CASTAGQLTAGYTF
TRBV2,few,.,TRBJ1-1,TGTGCCAGCAGGAAACAGGGTATGAACACTGAAGCTTTCTTT,CASRKQGMNTEAFF
TRBV19,.,TRBD1,TRBJ1-2,TGTGCCAGTAGTATTCCGACAGGGAATTATGGCTACACCTTC,CASSIPTGNYGYTF
TRBV18,.,.,TRBJ1-5,TGTGCCAGCTCACCGGACAGCACTAATCAGCCCCAGCATTTT,CASSPDSTNQPQHF
TRBV19,.,TRBD1,TRBJ1-1,TGTGCCAGTATGGGGGACAGGGGGCTATGGACTGAAGCTTTCTTT,CASMGDRGLWTEAFF
TRBV3-1/TRBV3-2,.,.,TRBJ2-2,TGTGCCAGCAGCCGACCCGGGGCCGGGGAGCTGTTTTTT,CASSRPGAGELFF
TRBV7-9,.,.,TRBJ2-7,TGTGCCAGCAGCTTAGCCGGGGGCGACGAGCAGTACTTC,CASSLAGGDEQYF
TRBV7-8,.,.,TRBJ2-1,TGTGCCAGCAGCTTAGTCCGCGGGGTGAGCTCCTACAATGAGCAGTTCTTC,CASSLVRGVSSYNEQFF
TRBV4-1,.,.,TRBJ1-2,TGCGCCAGCAGCCAAGTACCTGGGTCGAATTATGGCTACACCTTC,CASSQVPGSNYGYTF
TRBV5-1,few,.,TRBJ2-1,TGCGCCAGCAGCCGCGAGGGGTCACACGCCTACAATGAGCAGTTCTTC,CASSREGSHAYNEQFF
TRBV9,once,.,TRBJ2-4,TGTGCCAGCAGCGTAGGGGTGGGGGCCAAAAACATTCAGTACTTC,CASSVGVGAKNIQYF
TRBV9,.,.,TRBJ1-1,TGTGCCAGCAGTTGGGGGGAGGGCAGAATGAGCACTGAAGCTTTCTTT,CASSWGEGRMSTEAFF
TRBV15,once,TRBD2,TRBJ2-3,TGTGCCACCAGCGGAAGGATAGCGGGGGTCATAGCAGATACGCAGTATTTT,CATSGRIAGVIADTQYF
TRBV14,.,TRBD2,TRBJ2-1,TGTGCCAGCAGCCAAGATCCGGCTAGCGGGGAGACAACGGGGCGGTACTACAATGAGCAGTTCTTC,CASSQDPASGETTGRYYNEQFF
TRBV6-1,.,.,TRBJ2-2,TGTGCCAGCAGTGAAGCGGGTGCGAACACCGGGGAGCTGTTTTTT,CASSEAGANTGELFF
TRBV19,once,TRBD1,TRBJ2-7,TGTGCCAGTAGTAAGACAGGGGGGCGCGAGCAGTACTTC,CASSKTGGREQYF
TRBV3-1/TRBV3-2,.,TRBD1,TRBJ1-3,TGTGCCAGCAGTCGACAGGGCTCTGGAAACACCATATATTTT,CASSRQGSGNTIYF
TRBV5-1,.,.,TRBJ1-1,TGCGCCAGCAGCTTGGATAGGGGGGGCACTGAAGCTTTCTTT,CASSLDRGGTEAFF
TRBV18,few,.,TRBJ1-2,TGTGCCAGCTCACCACAACAGGACAGAAAACGAGGTTATGGCTACACCTTC,CASSPQQDRKRGYGYTF
TRBV5-4,.,TRBD1,TRBJ2-5,TGTGCCAGCAGCCCGGGACAGTTACAAGAGACCCAGTACTTC,CASSPGQLQETQYF
TRBV7-4,.,TRBD1,TRBJ1-4,TGTGCCAGCAGCTTGCCCCGACAGGGCACAACTAATGAAAAACTGTTTTTT,CASSLPRQGTTNEKLFF
TRBV5-1,.,TRBD1,TRBJ2-1,TGCGCCAGCAGCTTGGATGAGGTAGGGGGCAGGGAGCAGTTCTTC,CASSLDEVGGREQFF
TRBV29-1,.,TRBD1,TRBJ2-3,TGCAGCGTTTCACAGGGGGGAATGACAGATACGCAGTATTTT,CSVSQGGMTDTQYF
TRBV3-1/TRBV3-2,.,TRBD1,TRBJ2-7,TGTGCCAGCAGTAGACAGGGGAATCACGAGCAGTACTTC,CASSRQGNHEQYF
TRBV2,.,.,TRBJ2-7,TGTGCCAGCAGTGAAGAAAACCCTTCCCTCTCCTACGAGCAGTACTTC,CASSEENPSLSYEQYF
TRBV19,.,TRBD2,TRBJ2-1,TGTGCCAGTAGTAAGACTAGCGGGGGAAACAATGAGCAGTTCTTC,CASSKTSGGNNEQFF
TRBV19,.,TRBD1,TRBJ1-2,TGTGCCAGTAGCGACTGGACGACAGGGGCGGATGGCTACACCTTC,CASSDWTTGADGYTF
TRBV12-3/TRBV12-4,.,.,TRBJ2-5,TGTGCCAGCAGAGTTGGGGTGACCCAGTACTTC,CASRVGVTQYF
TRBV25-1,.,.,TRBJ1-2,TGTGCCAGCAGTGAATCTGGGACACTAGCTAACTATGGCTACACCTTC,CASSESGTLANYGYTF
TRBV25-1,.,.,TRBJ1-3,TGTGCCAGCAGTGTGGGGGGGACTGGAAACACCATATATTTT,CASSVGGTGNTIYF
TRBV29-1,.,.,TRBJ1-4,TGCAGCGTTGTGCGTCAGGGGAATGAAAAACTGTTTTTT,CSVVRQGNEKLFF
TRBV5-5,.,TRBD1,TRBJ2-3,TGTGCCAGCAGCTTGGAACTCCCGGGACAGGGCGCAGATACGCAGTATTTT,CASSLELPGQGADTQYF
TRBV24-1,.,.,TRBJ1-4,TGTGCCACCAGTGATAACCTCCAGGGGGAAAAACTGTTTTTT,CATSDNLQGEKLFF
TRBV15,.,.,TRBJ1-1,TGTGCCACCTCAATGGCCGAAACTGAAGCTTTCTTT,CATSMAETEAFF
TRBV9,.,TRBD1,TRBJ2-1,TGTGCCAGCAGCCGGCAGGGGGTCTCCTACAATGAGCAGTTCTTC,CASSRQGVSYNEQFF
TRBV4-1,.,.,TRBJ2-3,TGCGCCAGCAGCCAAGATGTAGGGGCCGGGGATACGCAGTATTTT,CASSQDVGAGDTQYF
TRBV27,.,.,TRBJ1-6,TGTGCCAGCAGTTTAAAAGGCCAGCCCAGGGGTAATTCACCCCTCCACTTT,CASSLKGQPRGNSPLHF
TRBV6-5,.,TRBD1,TRBJ2-1,TGTGCCAGCAGACGAACCGGGACAGCCTACAATGAGCAGTTCTTC,CASRRTGTAYNEQFF